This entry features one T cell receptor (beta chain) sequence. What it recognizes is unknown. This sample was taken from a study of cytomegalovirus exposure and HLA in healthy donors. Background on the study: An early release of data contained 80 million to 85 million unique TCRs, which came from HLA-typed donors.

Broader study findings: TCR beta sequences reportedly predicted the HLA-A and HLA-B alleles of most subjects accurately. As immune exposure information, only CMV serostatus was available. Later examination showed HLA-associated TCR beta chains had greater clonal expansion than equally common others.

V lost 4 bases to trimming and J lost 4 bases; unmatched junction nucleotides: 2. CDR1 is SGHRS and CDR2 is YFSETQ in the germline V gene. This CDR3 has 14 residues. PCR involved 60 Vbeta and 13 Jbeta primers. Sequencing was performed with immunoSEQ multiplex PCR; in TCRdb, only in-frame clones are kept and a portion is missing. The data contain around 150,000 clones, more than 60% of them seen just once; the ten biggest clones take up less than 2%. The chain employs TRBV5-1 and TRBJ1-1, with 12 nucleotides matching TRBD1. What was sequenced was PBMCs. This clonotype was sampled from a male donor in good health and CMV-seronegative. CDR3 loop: CASSGTGGGTEAFF. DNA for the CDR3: TGCGCCAGCAGCGGGACAGGGGGCGGCACTGAAGCTTTCTTT.